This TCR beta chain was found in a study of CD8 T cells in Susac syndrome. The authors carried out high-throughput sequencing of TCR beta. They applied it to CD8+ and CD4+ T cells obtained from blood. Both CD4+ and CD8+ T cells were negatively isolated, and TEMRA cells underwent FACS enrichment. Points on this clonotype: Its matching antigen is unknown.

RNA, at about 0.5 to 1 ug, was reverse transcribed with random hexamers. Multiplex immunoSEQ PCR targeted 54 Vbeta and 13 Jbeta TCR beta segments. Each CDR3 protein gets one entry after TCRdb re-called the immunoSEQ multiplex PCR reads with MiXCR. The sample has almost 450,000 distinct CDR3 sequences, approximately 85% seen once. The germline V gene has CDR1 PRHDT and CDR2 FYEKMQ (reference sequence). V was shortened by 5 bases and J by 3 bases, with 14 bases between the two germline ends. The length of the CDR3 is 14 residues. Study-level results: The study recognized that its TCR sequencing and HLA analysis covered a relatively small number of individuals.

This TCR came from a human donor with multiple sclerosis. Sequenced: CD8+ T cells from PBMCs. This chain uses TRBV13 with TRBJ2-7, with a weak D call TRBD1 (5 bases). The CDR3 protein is CASSAGQQFYEQYF. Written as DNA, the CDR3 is TGTGCCAGCAGCGCAGGACAACAATTCTACGAGCAGTACTTC.